This TCR beta chain was sequenced for a study of T cell responses to AZD1222 COVID-19 vaccine. As for the study in general: Analyses pooled second doses at about 4 or about 12 weeks. Overall study findings and caveats: Mapped onto spike, vaccine-associated CD4 TCRs spanned it and were dominant at 160-218 and 743-854.

TCRdb's copy holds only in-frame clones and misses some; the assay was immunoSEQ multiplex PCR. The table lists 73,000 or so clones, 82% of them singletons, with around 5% in the top ten. Regarding this clone: What it binds is unknown.

CDR3 length: 15 amino acids. Germline V gene lookup returns CDR1 SGHAT and CDR2 FQDESV (reference sequence). V lost 5 bases and J lost 2; bases outside the gene matches: 8. This sequence was found in an adult in good health. V gene TRBV11-1 combines with J gene TRBJ2-5; 7 bases fit TRBD2. Sample: peripheral blood, taken on day 0 of AZD1222 vaccination. Written as DNA, the CDR3 is TGTGCCAGCAGCCAAGGCGGGGGAAGGCAAGAGACCCAGTACTTC. It codes for CASSQGGGRQETQYF.